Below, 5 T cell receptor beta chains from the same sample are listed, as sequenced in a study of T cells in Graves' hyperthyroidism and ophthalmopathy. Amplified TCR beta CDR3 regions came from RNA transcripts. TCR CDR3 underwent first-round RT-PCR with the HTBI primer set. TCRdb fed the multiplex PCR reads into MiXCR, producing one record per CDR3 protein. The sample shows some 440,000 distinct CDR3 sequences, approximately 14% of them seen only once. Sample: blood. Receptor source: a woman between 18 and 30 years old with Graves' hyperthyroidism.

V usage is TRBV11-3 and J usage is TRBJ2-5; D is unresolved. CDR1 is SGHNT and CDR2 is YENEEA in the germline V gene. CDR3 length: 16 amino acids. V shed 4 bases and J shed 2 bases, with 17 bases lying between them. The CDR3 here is CASSSAGVADQETQYF. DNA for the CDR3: TGTGCCAGCAGCTCAGCTGGTGTGGCGGATCAAGAGACCCAGTACTTC.

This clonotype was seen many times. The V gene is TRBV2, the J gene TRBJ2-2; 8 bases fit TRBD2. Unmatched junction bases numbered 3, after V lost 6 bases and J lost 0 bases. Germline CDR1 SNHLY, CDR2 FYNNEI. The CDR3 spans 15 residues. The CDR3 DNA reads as TGTGCCAGCAGCTTAGCGGGGTCGAACACCGGGGAGCTGTTTTTT. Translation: CASSLAGSNTGELFF.

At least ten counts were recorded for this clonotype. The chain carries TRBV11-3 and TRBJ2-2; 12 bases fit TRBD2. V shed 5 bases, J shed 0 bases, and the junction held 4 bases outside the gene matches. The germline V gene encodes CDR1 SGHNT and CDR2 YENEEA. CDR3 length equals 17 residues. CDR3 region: CASSQRLAGANTGELFF. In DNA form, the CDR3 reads TGTGCCAGCAGCCAACGACTAGCGGGGGCGAACACCGGGGAGCTGTTTTTT. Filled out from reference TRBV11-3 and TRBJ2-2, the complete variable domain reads EAGVVQSPRYKIIEKKQPVAFWCNPISGHNTLYWYLQNLGQGPELLIRYENEEAVDDSQLPKDRFSAERLKGVDSTLKIQPAELGDSAVYLCASSQRLAGANTGELFFGEGSRLTVL.

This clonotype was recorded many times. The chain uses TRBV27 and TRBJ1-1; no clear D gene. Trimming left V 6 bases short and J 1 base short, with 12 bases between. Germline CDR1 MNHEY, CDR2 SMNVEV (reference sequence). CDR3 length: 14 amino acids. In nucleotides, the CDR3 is TGTGCCAGCAGAAACCAACTGGGGAACACTGAAGCTTTCTTT. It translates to CASRNQLGNTEAFF.

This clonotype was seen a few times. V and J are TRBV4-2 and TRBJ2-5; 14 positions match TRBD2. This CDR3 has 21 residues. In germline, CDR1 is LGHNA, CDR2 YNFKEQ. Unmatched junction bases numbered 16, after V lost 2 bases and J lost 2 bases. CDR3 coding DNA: TGTGCCAGCAGCCAACGTCGCGGGACTAGCGGGGGACCGATTCTTCAAGAGACCCAGTACTTC. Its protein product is CASSQRRGTSGGPILQETQYF.